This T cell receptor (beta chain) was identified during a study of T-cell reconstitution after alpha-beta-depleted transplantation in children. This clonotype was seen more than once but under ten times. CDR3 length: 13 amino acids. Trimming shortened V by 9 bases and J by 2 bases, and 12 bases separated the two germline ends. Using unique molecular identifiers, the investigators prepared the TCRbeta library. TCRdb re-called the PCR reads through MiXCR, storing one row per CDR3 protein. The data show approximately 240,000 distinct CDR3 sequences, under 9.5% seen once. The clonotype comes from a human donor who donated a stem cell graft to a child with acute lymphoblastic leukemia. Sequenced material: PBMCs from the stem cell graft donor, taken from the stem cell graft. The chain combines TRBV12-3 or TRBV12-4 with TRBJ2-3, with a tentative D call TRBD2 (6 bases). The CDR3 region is CASSGRATDTQYF. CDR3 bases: TGTGCCAGTTCCGGGAGAGCCACAGATACGCAGTATTTT.